The entry that follows covers one T cell receptor beta chain sequence. J was trimmed by 1 base and V by 1 base; bases with no gene match: 5. The CDR3 is made up of 16 amino acids. CDR1 and CDR2 (germline): LGHNA, YNFKEQ. This sample stems from a study of control samples from healthy donors and cancer patients. Sequenced by immunoSEQ multiplex PCR; TCRdb stores in-frame clones only, minus some. The sample contains 110,000 or so clones, roughly 90% of which appear only once. The rearrangement links TRBV4-2 to TRBJ1-1; 8 bases map to TRBD1. The specimen sequenced was blood. The receptor comes from a man aged 50-60 years in good health. CDR3 residues: CASSQAAGTGNTEAFF. DNA of the CDR3: TGTGCCAGCAGCCAAGCGGCCGGGACAGGGAACACTGAAGCTTTCTTT.